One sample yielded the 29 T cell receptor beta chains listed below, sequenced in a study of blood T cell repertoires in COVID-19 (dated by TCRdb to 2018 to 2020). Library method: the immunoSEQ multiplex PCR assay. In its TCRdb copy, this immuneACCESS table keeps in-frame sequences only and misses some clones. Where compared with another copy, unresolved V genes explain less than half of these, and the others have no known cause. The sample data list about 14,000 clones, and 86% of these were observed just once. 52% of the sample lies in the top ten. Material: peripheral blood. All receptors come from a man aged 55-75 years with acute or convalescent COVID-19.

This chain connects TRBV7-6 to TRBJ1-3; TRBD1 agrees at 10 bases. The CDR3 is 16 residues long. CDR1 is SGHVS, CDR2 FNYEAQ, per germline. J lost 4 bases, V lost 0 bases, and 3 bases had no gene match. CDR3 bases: TGTGCCAGCAGCTTAGCGCGACAGGGGGCCGGAAACACCATATATTTT. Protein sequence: CASSLARQGAGNTIYF. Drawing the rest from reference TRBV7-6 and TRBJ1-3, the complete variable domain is GAGVSQSPRYKVTKRGQDVALRCDPISGHVSLYWYRQALGQGPEFLTYFNYEAQQDKSGLPNDRFSAERPEGSISTLTIQRTEQRDSAMYRCASSLARQGAGNTIYFGEGSWLTVV.

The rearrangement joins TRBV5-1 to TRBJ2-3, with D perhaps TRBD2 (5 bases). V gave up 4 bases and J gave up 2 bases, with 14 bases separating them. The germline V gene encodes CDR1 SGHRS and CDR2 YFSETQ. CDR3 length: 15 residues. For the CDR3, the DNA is TGCGCCAGCAGCCCTTTGGGGAGTAACACAGATACGCAGTATTTT. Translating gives CASSPLGSNTDTQYF.

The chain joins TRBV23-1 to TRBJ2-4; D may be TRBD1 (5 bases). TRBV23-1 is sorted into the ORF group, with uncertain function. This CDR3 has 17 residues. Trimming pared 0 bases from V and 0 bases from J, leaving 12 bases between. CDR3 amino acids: CASSQSPPTVAKNIQYF. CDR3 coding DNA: TGCGCCAGCAGTCAATCCCCACCGACAGTAGCCAAAAACATTCAGTACTTC.

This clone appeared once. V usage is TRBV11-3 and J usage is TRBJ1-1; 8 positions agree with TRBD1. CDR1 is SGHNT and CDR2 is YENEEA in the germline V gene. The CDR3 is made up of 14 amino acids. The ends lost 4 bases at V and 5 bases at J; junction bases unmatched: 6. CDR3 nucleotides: TGTGCCAGCAGCTCCAATCAGGGGGCGACTGAAGCTTTCTTT. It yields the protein CASSSNQGATEAFF.

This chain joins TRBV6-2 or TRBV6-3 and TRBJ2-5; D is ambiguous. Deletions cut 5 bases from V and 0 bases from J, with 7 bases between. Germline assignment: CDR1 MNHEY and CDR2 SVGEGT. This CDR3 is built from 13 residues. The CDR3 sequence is CASSPQHQETQYF. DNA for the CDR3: TGTGCCAGCAGTCCACAGCACCAAGAGACCCAGTACTTC.

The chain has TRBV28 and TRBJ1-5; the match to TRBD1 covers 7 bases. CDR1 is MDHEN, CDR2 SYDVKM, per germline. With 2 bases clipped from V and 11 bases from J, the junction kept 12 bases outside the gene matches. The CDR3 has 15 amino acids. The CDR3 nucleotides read TGTGCCAGCAGTTTACCCGGGACAGTCCTTCGAACCCAGCATTTT. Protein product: CASSLPGTVLRTQHF.

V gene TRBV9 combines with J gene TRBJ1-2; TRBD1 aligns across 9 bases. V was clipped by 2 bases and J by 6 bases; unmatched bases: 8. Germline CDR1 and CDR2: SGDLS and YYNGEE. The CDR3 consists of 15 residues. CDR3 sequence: CASSVRDRERDGYTF. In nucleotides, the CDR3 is TGTGCCAGCAGCGTCAGGGACAGGGAGAGAGATGGCTACACCTTC.

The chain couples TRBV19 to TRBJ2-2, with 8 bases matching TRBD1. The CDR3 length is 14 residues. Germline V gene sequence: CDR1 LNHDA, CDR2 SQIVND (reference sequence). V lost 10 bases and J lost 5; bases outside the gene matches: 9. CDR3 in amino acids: CATTGEMGTGELFF. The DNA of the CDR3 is TGTGCCACGACAGGGGAGATGGGGACCGGGGAGCTGTTTTTT.

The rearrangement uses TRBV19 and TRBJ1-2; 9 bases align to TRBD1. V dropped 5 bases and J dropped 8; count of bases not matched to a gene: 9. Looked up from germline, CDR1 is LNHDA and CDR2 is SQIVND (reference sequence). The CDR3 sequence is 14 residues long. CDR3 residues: CASSVSGTGKGYTF. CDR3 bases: TGTGCCAGTAGTGTCTCCGGGACAGGGAAAGGCTACACCTTC. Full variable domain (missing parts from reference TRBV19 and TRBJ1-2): DGGITQSPKYLFRKEGQNVTLSCEQNLNHDAMYWYRQDPGQGLRLIYYSQIVNDFQKGDIAEGYSVSREKKESFPLTVTSAQKNPTAFYLCASSVSGTGKGYTFGSGTRLTVV.

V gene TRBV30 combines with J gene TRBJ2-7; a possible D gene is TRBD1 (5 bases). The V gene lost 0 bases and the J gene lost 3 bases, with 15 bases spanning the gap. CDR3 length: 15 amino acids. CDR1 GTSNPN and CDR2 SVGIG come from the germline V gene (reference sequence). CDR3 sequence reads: CAWSVRQHHIYEQYF. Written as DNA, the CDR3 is TGTGCCTGGAGTGTACGACAGCACCACATCTACGAGCAGTACTTC.

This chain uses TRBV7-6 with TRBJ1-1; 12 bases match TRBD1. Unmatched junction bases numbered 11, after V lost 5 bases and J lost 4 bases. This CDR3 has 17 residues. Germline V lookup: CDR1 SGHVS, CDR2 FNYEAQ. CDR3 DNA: TGTGCCAGCAGCCGAGCCGGGACAGGGGGCTTGGGCACTGAAGCTTTCTTT. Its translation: CASSRAGTGGLGTEAFF.

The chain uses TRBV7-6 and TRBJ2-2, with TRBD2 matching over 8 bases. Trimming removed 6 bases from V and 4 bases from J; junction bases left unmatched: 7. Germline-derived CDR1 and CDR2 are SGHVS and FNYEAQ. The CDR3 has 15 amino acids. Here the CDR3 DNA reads TGTGCCAGCAGAGCCCTAGCGGGCTTCACCGGGGAGCTGTTTTTT. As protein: CASRALAGFTGELFF.

In DNA, the CDR3 is TGCGCCAGCAGCCAAGAGGGTAGACTAGCGGGAGTCAGGGGCTACAATGAGCAGTTCTTC. This encodes CASSQEGRLAGVRGYNEQFF. The chain recombines TRBV4-1 with TRBJ2-1, with 12 nucleotides matching TRBD2. This CDR3 is built from 20 residues. The V gene end was trimmed by 0 bases and the J gene end by 3 bases; junction bases not matched to a gene: 12. Germline-derived CDR1 and CDR2 are MGHRA and YSYEKL.

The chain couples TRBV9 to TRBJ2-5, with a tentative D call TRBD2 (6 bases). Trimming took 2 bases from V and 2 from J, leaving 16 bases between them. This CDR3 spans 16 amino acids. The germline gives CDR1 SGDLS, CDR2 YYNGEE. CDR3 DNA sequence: TGTGCCAGCAGCGTCACGGTCGGGCGGGGACAAGAGACCCAGTACTTC. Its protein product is CASSVTVGRGQETQYF.

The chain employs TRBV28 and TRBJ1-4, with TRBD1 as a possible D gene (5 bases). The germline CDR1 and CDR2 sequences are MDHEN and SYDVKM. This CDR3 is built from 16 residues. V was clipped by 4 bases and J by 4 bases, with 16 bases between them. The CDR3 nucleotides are TGTGCCAGCAGTTCTTGGAGGGGACGGAGTAATGAAAAACTGTTTTTT. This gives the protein CASSSWRGRSNEKLFF.

CDR3 sequence reads: CASSDRGSSPPYTDTQYF. The CDR3 DNA follows: TGTGCCAGCAGTGACAGGGGCTCTTCCCCTCCATACACAGATACGCAGTATTTT. The V call is TRBV27, the J call TRBJ2-3, with 8 bases identical to TRBD1. Germline CDR1 is MNHEY and CDR2 is SMNVEV (reference sequence). CDR3 length equals 18 residues. The junction had 15 bases not matched to a gene; V was cut back by 5 bases and J by 2 bases.

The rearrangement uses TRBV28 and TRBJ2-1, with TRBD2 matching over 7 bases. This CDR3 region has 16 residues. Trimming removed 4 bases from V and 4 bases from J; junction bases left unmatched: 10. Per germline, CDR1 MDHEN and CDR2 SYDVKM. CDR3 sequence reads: CASSYVGLADYNEQFF. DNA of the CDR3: TGTGCCAGCAGTTACGTAGGGCTAGCGGATTACAATGAGCAGTTCTTC.

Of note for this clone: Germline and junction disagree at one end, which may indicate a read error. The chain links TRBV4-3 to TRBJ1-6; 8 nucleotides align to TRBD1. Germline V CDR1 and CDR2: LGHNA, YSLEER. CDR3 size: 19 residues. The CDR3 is CVSSQELRTGTTFNSPLHF. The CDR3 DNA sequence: TGCGTCAGCAGCCAAGAATTAAGGACAGGGACTACCTTTAATTCACCCCTCCACTTT.

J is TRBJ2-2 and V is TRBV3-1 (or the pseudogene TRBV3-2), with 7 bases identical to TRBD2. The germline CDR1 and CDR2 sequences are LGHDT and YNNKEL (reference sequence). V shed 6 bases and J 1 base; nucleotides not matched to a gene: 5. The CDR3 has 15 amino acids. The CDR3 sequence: CASRAPGGNTGELFF. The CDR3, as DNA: TGTGCCAGCAGAGCCCCGGGGGGGAACACCGGGGAGCTGTTTTTT.

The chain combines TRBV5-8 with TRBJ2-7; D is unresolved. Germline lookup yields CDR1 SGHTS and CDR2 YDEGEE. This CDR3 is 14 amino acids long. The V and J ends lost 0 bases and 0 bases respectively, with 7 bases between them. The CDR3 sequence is CASSLGMSSYEQYF. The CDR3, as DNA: TGTGCCAGCAGCTTGGGTATGAGCTCCTACGAGCAGTACTTC.

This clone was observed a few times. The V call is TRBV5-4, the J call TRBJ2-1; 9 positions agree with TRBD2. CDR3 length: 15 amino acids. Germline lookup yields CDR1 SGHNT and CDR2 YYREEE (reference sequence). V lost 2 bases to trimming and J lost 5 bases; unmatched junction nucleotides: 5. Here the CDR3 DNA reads TGTGCCAGCAGCTTTCCTAGCGGGGTCGACAATGAGCAGTTCTTC. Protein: CASSFPSGVDNEQFF.

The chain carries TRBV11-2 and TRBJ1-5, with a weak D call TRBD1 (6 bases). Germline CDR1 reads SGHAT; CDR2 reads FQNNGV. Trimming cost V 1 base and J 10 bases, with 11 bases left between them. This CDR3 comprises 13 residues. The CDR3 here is CASSLGGPQPQHF. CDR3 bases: TGTGCCAGCAGCTTAGGGGGGCCCCAACCCCAGCATTTT.

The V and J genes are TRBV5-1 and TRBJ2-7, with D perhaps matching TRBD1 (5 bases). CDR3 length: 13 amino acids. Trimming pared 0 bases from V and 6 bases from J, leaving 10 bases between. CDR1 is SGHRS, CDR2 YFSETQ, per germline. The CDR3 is CASSLDRTGEQYF. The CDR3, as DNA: TGCGCCAGCAGCTTGGACAGGACGGGCGAGCAGTACTTC.

CDR3 protein: CSVRIAGATDTQYF. The CDR3 DNA is TGCAGCGTCCGAATAGCGGGAGCGACAGATACGCAGTATTTT. The V gene is TRBV29-1, the J gene TRBJ2-3; 9 nucleotides align to TRBD2. With V trimmed by 6 bases and J by 3 bases, 7 bases remained unmatched. Germline V gene lookup returns CDR1 SQVTM and CDR2 ANQGSEA. The CDR3 length is 14 residues.

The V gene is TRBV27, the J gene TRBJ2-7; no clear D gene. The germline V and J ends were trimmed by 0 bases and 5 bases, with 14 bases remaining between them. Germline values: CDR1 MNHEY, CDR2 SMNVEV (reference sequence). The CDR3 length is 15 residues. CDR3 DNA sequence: TGTGCCAGCAGTTTATCGGCGGTCGTTTATGACGAGCAGTACTTC. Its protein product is CASSLSAVVYDEQYF.

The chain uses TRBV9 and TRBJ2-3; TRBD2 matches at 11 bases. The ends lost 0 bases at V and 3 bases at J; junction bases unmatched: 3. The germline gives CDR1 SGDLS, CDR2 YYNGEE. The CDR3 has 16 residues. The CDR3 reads CASSVGSGRGTDTQYF. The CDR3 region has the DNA TGTGCCAGCAGCGTAGGTAGCGGGAGGGGGACAGATACGCAGTATTTT.

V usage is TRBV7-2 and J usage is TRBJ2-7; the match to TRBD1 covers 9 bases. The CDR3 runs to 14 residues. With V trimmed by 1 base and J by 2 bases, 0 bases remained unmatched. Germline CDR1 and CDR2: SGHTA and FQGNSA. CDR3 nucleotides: TGTGCCAGCAGCTTAGACAGGGGGCCCTACGAGCAGTACTTC. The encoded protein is CASSLDRGPYEQYF.

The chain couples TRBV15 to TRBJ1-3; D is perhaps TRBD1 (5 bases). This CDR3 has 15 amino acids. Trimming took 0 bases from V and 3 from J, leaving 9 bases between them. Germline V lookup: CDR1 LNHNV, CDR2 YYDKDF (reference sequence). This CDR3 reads CATSREEGVGNTIYF. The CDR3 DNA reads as TGTGCCACCAGCAGAGAGGAAGGGGTTGGAAACACCATATATTTT.

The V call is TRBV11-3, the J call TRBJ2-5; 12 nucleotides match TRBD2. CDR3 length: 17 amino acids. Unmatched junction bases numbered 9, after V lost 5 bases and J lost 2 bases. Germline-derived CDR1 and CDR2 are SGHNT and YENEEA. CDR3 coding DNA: TGTGCCAGCAGCCTACGTTCTAGCGGGAGGGCTCAAGAGACCCAGTACTTC. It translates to CASSLRSSGRAQETQYF.